The 4 T cell receptor beta chains below were found in one sample sequenced in a study of a mutant IDH1 vaccine in newly diagnosed glioma. The assay was immunoSEQ multiplex PCR, and TCRdb's table has in-frame clones only and misses some. The table has about 60,000 clones, approximately 88% seen once. Time point specified: week 11, during vaccination. A single vaccine dose contained 300 ug of mutant IDH1 20-mer peptide, and topical imiquimod was used with it. Antigens for these TCRs are unknown. Sequencing was performed on PBMCs, taken from a glioma patient whose treatment included an IDH1 peptide vaccine. These receptors originate from a woman aged 50 to 60 with glioma.

This clone was seen only once. The J gene is TRBJ2-3, the V gene TRBV5-1; D unclear. CDR3 length: 12 residues. Germline V gene sequence: CDR1 SGHRS, CDR2 YFSETQ. Trimming left V 6 bases short and J 6 bases short, with 11 bases between. The DNA for the CDR3 is TGCGCCAGCACCCGGATAGGGGATACGCAGTATTTT. Residues: CASTRIGDTQYF.

The V and J genes are TRBV6-5 and TRBJ1-5; TRBD1 agrees at 10 bases. Per the germline V gene, CDR1 is MNHEY and CDR2 is SVGAGI. The CDR3 has 14 residues. J gave up 5 bases and V 5 bases, and 3 bases lay outside the gene matches. The CDR3 DNA is TGTGCCAGCAGTCCGGGACAGGGGTATCAGCCCCAGCATTTT. This translates into CASSPGQGYQPQHF.

The chain links TRBV7-9 to TRBJ2-3; D could derive from TRBD1 or TRBD2 (5 bases each). V was shortened by 5 bases and J by 4 bases, with 13 bases between the two germline ends. Germline CDR1 SEHNR, CDR2 FQNEAQ (reference sequence). The CDR3 covers 14 residues. CDR3 nucleotide sequence: TGTGCCAGCAGCGTCACCGGGGCAGCAGATACGCAGTATTTT. It encodes CASSVTGAADTQYF. The variable domain in full, with the rest retrieved from reference TRBV7-9 and TRBJ2-3, is DTGVSQNPRHKITKRGQNVTFRCDPISEHNRLYWYRQTLGQGPEFLTYFQNEAQLEKSRLLSDRFSAERPKGSFSTLEIQRTEQGDSAMYLCASSVTGAADTQYFGPGTRLTVL.

CDR3 DNA: TGTGCCAGCAGTCCGAATACAGGGAGCTCCTATAATTCACCCCTCCACTTT. Residues: CASSPNTGSSYNSPLHF. The J gene is TRBJ1-6, the V gene TRBV27, with a weak D call TRBD1 (6 bases). The CDR3 sequence is 17 residues long. Trimming stripped 5 bases from V and 0 bases from J, with 14 bases between. Per germline, CDR1 MNHEY and CDR2 SMNVEV (reference sequence).